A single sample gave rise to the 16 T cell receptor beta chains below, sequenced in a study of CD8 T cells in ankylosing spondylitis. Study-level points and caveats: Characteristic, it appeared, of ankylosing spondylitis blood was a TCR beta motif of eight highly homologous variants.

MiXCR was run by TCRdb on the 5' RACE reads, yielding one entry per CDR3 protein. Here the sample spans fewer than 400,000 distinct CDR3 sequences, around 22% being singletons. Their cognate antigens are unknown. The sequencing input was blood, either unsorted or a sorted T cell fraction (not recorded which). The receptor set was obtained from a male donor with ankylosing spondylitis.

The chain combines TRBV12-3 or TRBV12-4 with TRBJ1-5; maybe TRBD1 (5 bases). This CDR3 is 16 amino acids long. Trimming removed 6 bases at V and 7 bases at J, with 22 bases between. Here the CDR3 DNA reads TGTGCCAGCAGCCTCTCTAGCCGAAGGGGAGGGCAGCCCCAGCATTTT. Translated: CASSLSSRRGGQPQHF.

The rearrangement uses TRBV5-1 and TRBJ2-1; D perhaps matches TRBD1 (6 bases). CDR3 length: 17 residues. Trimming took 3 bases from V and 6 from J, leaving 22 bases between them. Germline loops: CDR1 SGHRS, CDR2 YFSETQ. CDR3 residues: CASSSGHLPSGFNEQFF. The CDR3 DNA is TGCGCCAGCAGCTCGGGACATCTCCCCTCGGGGTTCAATGAGCAGTTCTTC.

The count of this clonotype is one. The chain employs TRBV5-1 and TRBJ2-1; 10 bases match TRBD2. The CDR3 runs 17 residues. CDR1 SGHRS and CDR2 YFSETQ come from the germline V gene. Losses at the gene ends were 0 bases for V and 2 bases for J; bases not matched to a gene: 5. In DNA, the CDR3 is TGCGCCAGCAGCTTGGAGCCCCTAGCGGGGGCCTACAATGAGCAGTTCTTC. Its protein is CASSLEPLAGAYNEQFF.

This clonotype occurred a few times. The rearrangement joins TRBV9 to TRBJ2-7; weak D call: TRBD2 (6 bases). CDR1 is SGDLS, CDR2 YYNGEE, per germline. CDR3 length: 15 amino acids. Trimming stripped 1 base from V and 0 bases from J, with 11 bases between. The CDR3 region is CASSVNPAGSYEQYF. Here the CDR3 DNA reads TGTGCCAGCAGCGTAAATCCAGCGGGCTCCTACGAGCAGTACTTC.

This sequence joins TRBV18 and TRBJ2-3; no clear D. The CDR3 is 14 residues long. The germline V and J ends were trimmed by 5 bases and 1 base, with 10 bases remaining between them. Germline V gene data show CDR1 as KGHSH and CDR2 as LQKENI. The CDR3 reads CASSVARGTDTQYF. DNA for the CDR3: TGTGCCAGCTCAGTCGCCCGAGGCACAGATACGCAGTATTTT.

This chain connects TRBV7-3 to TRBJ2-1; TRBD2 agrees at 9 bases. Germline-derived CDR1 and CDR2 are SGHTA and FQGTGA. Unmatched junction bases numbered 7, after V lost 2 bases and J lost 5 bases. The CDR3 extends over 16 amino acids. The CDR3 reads CASSLGGAGGHNEQFF. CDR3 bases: TGTGCCAGCAGCTTAGGAGGGGCGGGAGGGCACAATGAGCAGTTCTTC.

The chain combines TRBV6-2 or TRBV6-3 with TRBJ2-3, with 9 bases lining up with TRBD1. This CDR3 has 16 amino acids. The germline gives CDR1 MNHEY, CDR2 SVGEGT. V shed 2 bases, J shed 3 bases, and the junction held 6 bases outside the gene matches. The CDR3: CASSYSGQGRTDTQYF. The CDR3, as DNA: TGTGCCAGCAGTTACAGTGGACAGGGGAGGACAGATACGCAGTATTTT.

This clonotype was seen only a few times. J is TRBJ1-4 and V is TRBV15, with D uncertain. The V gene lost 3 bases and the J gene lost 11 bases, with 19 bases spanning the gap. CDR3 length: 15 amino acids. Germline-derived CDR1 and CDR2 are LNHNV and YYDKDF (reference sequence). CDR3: CATSSPPGGTRKLFF. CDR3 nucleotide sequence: TGTGCCACCAGCAGTCCCCCGGGAGGTACGCGGAAACTGTTTTTT.

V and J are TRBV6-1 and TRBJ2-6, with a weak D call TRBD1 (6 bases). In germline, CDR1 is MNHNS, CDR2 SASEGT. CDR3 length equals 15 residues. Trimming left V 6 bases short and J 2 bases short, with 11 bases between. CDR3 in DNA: TGTGCCAGCAGCTCAGGGGTACCTGGGGCCAACGTCCTGACTTTC. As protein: CASSSGVPGANVLTF.

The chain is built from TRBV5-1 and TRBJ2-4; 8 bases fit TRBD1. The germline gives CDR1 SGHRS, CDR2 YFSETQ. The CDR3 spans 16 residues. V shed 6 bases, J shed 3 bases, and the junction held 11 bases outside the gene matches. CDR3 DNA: TGCGCCAGCACCACCGGGGACAGGTCGGGCAAAAACATTCAGTACTTC. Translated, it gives CASTTGDRSGKNIQYF.

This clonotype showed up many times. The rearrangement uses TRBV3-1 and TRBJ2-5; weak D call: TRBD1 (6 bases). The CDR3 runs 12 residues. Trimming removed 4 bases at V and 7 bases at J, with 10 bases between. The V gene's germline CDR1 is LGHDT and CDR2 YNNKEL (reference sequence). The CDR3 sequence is CASSRPRGTQYF. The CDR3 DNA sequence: TGTGCCAGCAGCCGCCCCAGGGGGACCCAGTACTTC.

In nucleotides, the CDR3 is TGTGCCAGCAGCTCAACCCCGGGACTAGCGGGAGGACAGGCAGATACGCAGTATTTT. It codes for CASSSTPGLAGGQADTQYF. The chain has TRBV11-1 and TRBJ2-3, with TRBD2 matching over 15 bases. Germline lookup yields CDR1 SGHAT and CDR2 FQDESV (reference sequence). The CDR3 sequence is 19 residues long. The junction had 12 bases not matched to a gene; V was cut back by 4 bases and J by 4 bases.

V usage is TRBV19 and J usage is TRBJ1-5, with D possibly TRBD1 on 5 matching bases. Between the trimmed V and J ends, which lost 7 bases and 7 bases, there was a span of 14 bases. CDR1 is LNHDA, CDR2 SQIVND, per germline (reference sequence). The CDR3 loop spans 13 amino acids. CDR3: CASMSQVFQPQHF. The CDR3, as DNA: TGTGCCAGTATGTCACAGGTATTCCAGCCCCAGCATTTT.

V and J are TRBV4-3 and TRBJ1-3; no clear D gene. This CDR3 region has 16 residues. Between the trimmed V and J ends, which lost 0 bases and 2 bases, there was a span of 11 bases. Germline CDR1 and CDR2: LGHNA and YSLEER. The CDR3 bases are TGCGCCAGCAGCCAAGATTTATTATGGACTGGAAACACCATATATTTT. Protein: CASSQDLLWTGNTIYF.

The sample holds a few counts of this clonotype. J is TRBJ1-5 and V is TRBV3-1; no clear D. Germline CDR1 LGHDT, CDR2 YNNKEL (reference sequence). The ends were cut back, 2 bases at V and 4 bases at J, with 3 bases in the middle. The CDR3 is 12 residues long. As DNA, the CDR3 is TGTGCCAGCAGCCAACAAAATCAGCCCCAGCATTTT. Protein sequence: CASSQQNQPQHF. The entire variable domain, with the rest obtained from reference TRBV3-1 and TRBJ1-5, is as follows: DTAVSQTPKYLVTQMGNDKSIKCEQNLGHDTMYWYKQDSKKFLKIMFSYNNKELIINETVPNRFSPKSPDKAHLNLHINSLELGDSAVYFCASSQQNQPQHFGDGTRLSIL.

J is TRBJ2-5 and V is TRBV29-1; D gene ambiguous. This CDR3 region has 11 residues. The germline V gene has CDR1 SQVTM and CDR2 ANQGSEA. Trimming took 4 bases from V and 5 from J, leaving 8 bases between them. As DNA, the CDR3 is TGCAGCGTTGTCCCCCGGGAGACCCAGTACTTC. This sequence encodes CSVVPRETQYF. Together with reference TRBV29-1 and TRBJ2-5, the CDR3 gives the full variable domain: SAVISQKPSRDICQRGTSLTIQCQVDSQVTMMFWYRQQPGQSLTLIATANQGSEATYESGFVIDKFPISRPNLTFSTLTVSNMSPEDSSIYLCSVVPRETQYFGPGTRLLVL.